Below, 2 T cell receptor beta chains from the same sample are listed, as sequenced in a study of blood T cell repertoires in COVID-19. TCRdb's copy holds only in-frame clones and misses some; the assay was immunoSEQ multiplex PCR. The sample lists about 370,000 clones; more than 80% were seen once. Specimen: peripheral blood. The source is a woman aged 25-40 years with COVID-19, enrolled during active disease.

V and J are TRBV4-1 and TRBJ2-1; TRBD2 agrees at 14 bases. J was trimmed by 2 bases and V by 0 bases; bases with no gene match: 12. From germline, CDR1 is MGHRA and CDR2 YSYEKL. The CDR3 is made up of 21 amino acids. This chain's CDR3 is CASSQELAGLAGGYTYNEQFF. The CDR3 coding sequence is TGCGCCAGCAGCCAAGAACTAGCTGGACTAGCGGGGGGCTATACCTACAATGAGCAGTTCTTC.

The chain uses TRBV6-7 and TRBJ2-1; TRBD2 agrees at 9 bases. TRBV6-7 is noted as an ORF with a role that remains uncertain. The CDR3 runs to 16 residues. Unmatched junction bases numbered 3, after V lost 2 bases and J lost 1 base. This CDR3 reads CASSYSGGPSYNEQFF. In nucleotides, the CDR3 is TGTGCCAGCAGTTACAGCGGGGGGCCGTCCTACAATGAGCAGTTCTTC.